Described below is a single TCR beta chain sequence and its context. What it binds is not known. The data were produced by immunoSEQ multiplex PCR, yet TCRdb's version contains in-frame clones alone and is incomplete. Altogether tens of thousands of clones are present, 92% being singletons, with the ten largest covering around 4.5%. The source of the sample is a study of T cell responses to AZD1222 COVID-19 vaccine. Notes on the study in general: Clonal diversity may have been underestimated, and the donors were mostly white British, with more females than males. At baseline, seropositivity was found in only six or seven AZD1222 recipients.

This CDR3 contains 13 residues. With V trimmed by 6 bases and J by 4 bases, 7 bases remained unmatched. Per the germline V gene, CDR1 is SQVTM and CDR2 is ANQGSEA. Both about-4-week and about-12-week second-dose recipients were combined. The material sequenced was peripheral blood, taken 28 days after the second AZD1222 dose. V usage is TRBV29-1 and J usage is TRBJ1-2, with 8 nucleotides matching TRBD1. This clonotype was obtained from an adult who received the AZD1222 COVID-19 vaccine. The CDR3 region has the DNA TGCAGCGTAACGGACAGGGCGAGCTATGGCTACACCTTC. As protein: CSVTDRASYGYTF. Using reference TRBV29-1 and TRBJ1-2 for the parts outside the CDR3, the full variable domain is SAVISQKPSRDICQRGTSLTIQCQVDSQVTMMFWYRQQPGQSLTLIATANQGSEATYESGFVIDKFPISRPNLTFSTLTVSNMSPEDSSIYLCSVTDRASYGYTFGSGTRLTVV.